The TCR beta chain described here comes from a study of tumor-infiltrating lymphocytes in primary liver carcinoma. RNA was extracted from whole blood without cell sorting, alongside germline DNA. The CDR3 sequence is 13 residues long. In germline, CDR1 is MNHEY, CDR2 SVGAGI. The input was approximately 500 ng total RNA; TCR beta cDNA was made from it with a constant-region primer. ARM-PCR was slightly modified, and three nested multiplex PCR rounds with it gave rise to the TCR beta libraries. The first two PCR rounds, roughly 9 cycles each, used TRBV1-TRBV30 forward primers and a C-beta reverse primer. Using its own MiXCR run on the multiplex PCR reads, TCRdb lists one record per CDR3 protein. This sample has about 330,000 distinct CDR3 sequences, with roughly two thirds found just once. Of note for this clonotype: At one of its ends the junction is not consistent with the germline gene, which may arise from a read error.

The chain joins TRBV6-5 to TRBJ1-5, with D possibly TRBD1 on 5 matching bases. The origin of this receptor is a man aged 35-49 years with primary liver carcinoma and hepatitis B virus infection. Sequenced sample: peripheral blood. In DNA form, the CDR3 reads TGTACCAGCAGTTACGGCGCAGGGCAACCCCAGCATTTT. Translating gives CTSSYGAGQPQHF.